The rows below give T cell receptor beta chains drawn from one sample of a study of T-cell memory formation after mild COVID-19. TCRdb processed the 5' RACE reads anew with MiXCR; each CDR3 protein has one entry. Here the sample spans over 250,000 distinct CDR3 sequences, approximately 16% being singletons. Sequencing was carried out using PBMCs or a T cell subset sorted from them (not recorded which). The receptors shown here come from a man between 18 and 35 years old who had mild COVID-19 (a few samples of this study predate the infection). Cell type and time point are not known. Both conserved end residues are part of each CDR3. The D gene is left open where the match is weak. Some rows mark clone size as missing; the rest say once, few, many or name a class of expanded clone.

size	D	V	J	CDR3	DNA
NA	NA	TRBV12-3/TRBV12-4	TRBJ1-1	CASRLRLHTQAFF	TGTGCCAGCAGGTTGAGGCTGCACACTCAAGCTTTCTTT
NA	NA	TRBV28	TRBJ2-1	CASSTTGPSEQFF	TGTGCCAGCAGTACCACGGGGCCGAGTGAGCAGTTCTTC
NA	NA	TRBV7-2	TRBJ1-1	CASSPSSTNTEAFF	TGTGCCAGCAGCCCCTCCTCGACGAACACTGAAGCTTTCTTT
few	NA	TRBV4-3	TRBJ1-2	CATLGQGGYTF	TGCGCCACCCTCGGGCAGGGCGGCTACACCTTC
few	TRBD1	TRBV5-1	TRBJ1-4	CASSFIQGASEKLFF	TGCGCCAGCAGCTTTATCCAGGGGGCGAGTGAAAAACTGTTTTTT
few	NA	TRBV18	TRBJ2-1	CASSPQPRGNEQFF	TGTGCCAGCTCACCACAGCCTCGGGGCAATGAGCAGTTCTTC
few	NA	TRBV4-2	TRBJ1-4	CASSQEDQKLFF	TGTGCCAGCAGCCAAGAGGACCAAAAACTGTTTTTT
NA	NA	TRBV7-3	TRBJ2-3	CASSLGGWGDTQYF	TGTGCCAGCAGCTTAGGTGGCTGGGGAGATACGCAGTATTTT
once	NA	TRBV4-2	TRBJ2-7	CASSQAGGGYEQYF	TGTGCCAGCAGCCAAGCCGGGGGCGGCTACGAGCAGTACTTC
few	NA	TRBV10-3	TRBJ1-5	CAISESGGRQPQHF	TGTGCCATCAGTGAGTCGGGGGGCCGGCAGCCCCAGCATTTT
NA	NA	TRBV12-3/TRBV12-4	TRBJ1-1	CASSYFGGRNTEAFF	TGTGCCAGCAGTTATTTCGGGGGGCGGAACACTGAAGCTTTCTTT
many	TRBD1	TRBV7-6	TRBJ2-2	CASSPSRQGNTGELFF	TGTGCCAGCAGCCCCAGTCGACAGGGAAACACCGGGGAGCTGTTTTTT
few	TRBD1	TRBV6-6	TRBJ2-1	CASRMWARDSHYNEQFF	TGTGCCAGCAGGATGTGGGCCCGGGACAGCCATTACAATGAGCAGTTCTTC
few	TRBD2	TRBV7-2	TRBJ2-3	CASSYSRGSTDTQYF	TGTGCCAGCAGCTATTCTCGCGGGAGTACAGATACGCAGTATTTT
NA	TRBD1	TRBV9	TRBJ2-3	CASSVGPQGNTDTQYF	TGTGCCAGCAGCGTAGGTCCACAGGGGAACACAGATACGCAGTATTTT
NA	TRBD1	TRBV29-1	TRBJ1-2	CSVPQGAGGYTF	TGCAGCGTTCCACAGGGGGCTGGCGGCTACACCTTC
many	NA	TRBV12-3/TRBV12-4	TRBJ2-3	CASSPPVSTSTDTQYF	TGTGCCAGCAGCCCCCCCGTCAGCACTAGCACAGATACGCAGTATTTT
many	TRBD1	TRBV5-1	TRBJ2-3	CASSIGQATDTQYF	TGCGCCAGCAGCATAGGACAGGCCACAGATACGCAGTATTTT
few	NA	TRBV7-2	TRBJ2-2	CASSFSGAVTGELFF	TGTGCCAGCAGCTTTAGCGGCGCCGTCACCGGGGAGCTGTTTTTT
NA	NA	TRBV5-1	TRBJ1-4	CASSFTLGPPATNEKLFF	TGCGCCAGCAGCTTTACCCTTGGGCCACCCGCAACTAATGAAAAACTGTTTTTT
NA	TRBD1	TRBV7-9	TRBJ2-1	CASSLGRTGPYNEQFF	TGTGCCAGCAGCTTAGGTCGGACAGGACCTTACAATGAGCAGTTCTTC
many	NA	TRBV5-5	TRBJ1-1	CASSLEGGSLNTEAFF	TGTGCCAGCAGCTTGGAGGGGGGTTCGCTGAACACTGAAGCTTTCTTT
NA	NA	TRBV7-7	TRBJ1-1	CASSSGENTEAFF	TGTGCTAGCAGCTCAGGGGAGAACACTGAAGCTTTCTTT
NA	TRBD2	TRBV6-5	TRBJ2-5	CASRLAGVETQYF	TGTGCCAGCAGATTAGCGGGGGTGGAGACCCAGTACTTC
NA	NA	TRBV15	TRBJ1-2	CATSPREKDGYTF	TGTGCCACCAGTCCAAGGGAGAAGGATGGCTACACCTTC
NA	NA	TRBV4-3	TRBJ2-3	CASSQDLVGYTDTQYF	TGCGCCAGCAGCCAAGATTTGGTAGGGTACACAGATACGCAGTATTTT
few	NA	TRBV5-1	TRBJ2-2	CASSLAGGDGELFF	TGCGCCAGCAGCTTGGCAGGTGGCGACGGGGAGCTGTTTTTT
few	NA	TRBV7-7	TRBJ2-1	CASSEGLEYNEQFF	TGTGCCAGCAGCGAGGGACTCGAGTACAATGAGCAGTTCTTC
NA	TRBD1	TRBV20-1	TRBJ1-5	CSARDREAQPQHF	TGCAGTGCTCGGGACAGGGAGGCTCAGCCCCAGCATTTT
few	TRBD1	TRBV12-3/TRBV12-4	TRBJ1-6	CASWDSYNSPLHF	TGTGCCAGCTGGGACAGCTATAATTCACCCCTCCACTTT
few	NA	TRBV12-3/TRBV12-4	TRBJ1-2	CASSGTGGYTF	TGTGCCAGCAGCGGGACCGGTGGCTACACCTTC
few	NA	TRBV5-1	TRBJ2-1	CASSHERAGNEQFF	TGCGCCAGCAGCCACGAAAGGGCAGGTAATGAGCAGTTCTTC
few	TRBD2	TRBV6-5	TRBJ2-1	CASSYLAGGLNEQFF	TGTGCCAGCAGTTACTTGGCGGGGGGGCTCAATGAGCAGTTCTTC
NA	TRBD1	TRBV6-2/TRBV6-3	TRBJ1-5	CASSPGQGSNQPQHF	TGTGCCAGCAGTCCGGGACAGGGGAGCAATCAGCCCCAGCATTTT
NA	TRBD1	TRBV28	TRBJ1-5	CASSNRGLQPQHF	TGTGCCAGCAGCAACAGGGGGCTTCAGCCCCAGCATTTT
NA	TRBD2	TRBV7-3	TRBJ2-3	CASSRRAGGRADTQYF	TGTGCCAGCAGCCGAAGAGCGGGGGGGAGGGCAGATACGCAGTATTTT